This TCR beta chain was identified in a study of T-cell reconstitution after alpha-beta-depleted transplantation in children. CDR3 length: 16 residues. After removal of 6 bases from V and 6 bases from J, the junction contained 10 bases not matched to a gene. In germline, CDR1 is SGHTA, CDR2 FQGTGA. In this sample, this clonotype turned up once. Unique molecular identifiers featured in how the TCRbeta library was prepared. TCRdb recomputed calls from the PCR reads with MiXCR, one row per CDR3 protein. The sample consists of fewer than 550,000 distinct CDR3 sequences, roughly a tenth of them appearing once.

This specimen was PBMCs from the stem cell graft donor, taken from the stem cell graft. The chain has TRBV7-3 and TRBJ2-2; 10 bases are a match to TRBD2. The TCR originated in a human donor who donated a stem cell graft to a child with acute myeloid leukemia. The CDR3 bases are TGTGCCAGCAGTTACCAACCGGGACTAGCGTCCGGGGAGCTGTTTTTT. This gives the protein CASSYQPGLASGELFF.